The rows below give T cell receptor beta chains drawn from one sample of a study of blood T cells in healthy people across ages. TCRdb analysed the 5' RACE reads with MiXCR anew, one entry per CDR3 protein. The table lists about 780,000 distinct CDR3 sequences, about half of them singletons. Material: blood. The origin of the receptors is a man older than 75 in good health. Both conserved end residues are part of each CDR3. The D gene is left open where the match is weak. Clone size, where shown, is once, few, many, or a class for clones that have expanded.

v_gene	len	j_gene	abundance	d_gene	CDR3nt	CDR3aa
TRBV28	15	TRBJ1-1	-	TRBD1	TGTGCCAGCAGTCAAACAGGGGTCGGGACCACTGAAGCTTTCTTT	CASSQTGVGTTEAFF
TRBV7-9	16	TRBJ2-3	-	TRBD1	TGTGCCAGCAGCTTAGGGTTTGGACAGGGCACAGATACGCAGTATTTT	CASSLGFGQGTDTQYF
TRBV27	14	TRBJ1-5	-	-	TGTGCCAGCAAAGGGACGGACAACAATCAGCCCCAGCATTTT	CASKGTDNNQPQHF
TRBV2	14	TRBJ2-1	-	-	TGTGCCAGCAAAGTCCCTGACACGTACAATGAGCAGTTCTTC	CASKVPDTYNEQFF
TRBV5-1	12	TRBJ2-5	-	-	TGCGCCAGGACGACAGGGAGGCGAGAGCAGTACTTC	CARTTGRREQYF
TRBV5-6	15	TRBJ2-3	few	-	TGTGCCAGCAGTCGGGACTTTCGGAGGGCAGATACGCAGTATTTT	CASSRDFRRADTQYF
TRBV9	15	TRBJ2-5	-	TRBD1	TGTGCCAGCAGCGCCGCCGGGACAGGGCGTGGTCCCCAGTACTTC	CASSAAGTGRGPQYF
TRBV15	15	TRBJ2-3	once	-	TGTGCCACCAGCAGAGCGCCCTCGAGTGCAGATACGCAGTATTTT	CATSRAPSSADTQYF
TRBV5-8	16	TRBJ2-7	-	TRBD1	TGTGCCAGCAGCTCTTACTCCGGGACAGGGTCATACGAGCAGTACTTC	CASSSYSGTGSYEQYF
TRBV5-1	13	TRBJ2-1	few	-	TGCGCCAGCCATGTTGGGAGGACCAATGAGCAGTTCTTC	CASHVGRTNEQFF
TRBV3-1	15	TRBJ2-1	-	-	TGTGCCAGCAGCAGCTCCGGGACACCTTACAATGAGCAGTTCTTC	CASSSSGTPYNEQFF
TRBV27	15	TRBJ1-1	-	TRBD1	TGTGCCAGCAGTGCCGCCGGGACAGGGCGAACTGAAGCTTTCTTT	CASSAAGTGRTEAFF
TRBV6-5	13	TRBJ2-7	few	-	TGTGCCGGCAGTTACGGCCGGGTCTACGAGCAGTACTTC	CAGSYGRVYEQYF
TRBV20-1	15	TRBJ2-7	few	-	TGCAGTGCTAGAGATGTCCGGCGCCCCGACTACGAGCAGTACTTC	CSARDVRRPDYEQYF
TRBV9	13	TRBJ2-7	few	-	TGTGCCAGCAGCGTAGGCCCTAAGGGCGAGCAGTACTTC	CASSVGPKGEQYF
TRBV29-1	12	TRBJ2-5	few	-	TGCAGTGGCGGGGCGCAACAAGAGACCCAGTACTTC	CSGGAQQETQYF
TRBV7-2	16	TRBJ2-5	-	TRBD2	TGTGCCAGCAGCCGGGGGGGAAGGGGATACCAAGAGACCCAGTACTTC	CASSRGGRGYQETQYF
TRBV5-4	15	TRBJ2-1	few	-	TGTGCCAGCAGCTTTCACAGCGGTCCCTACAATGAGCAGTTCTTC	CASSFHSGPYNEQFF